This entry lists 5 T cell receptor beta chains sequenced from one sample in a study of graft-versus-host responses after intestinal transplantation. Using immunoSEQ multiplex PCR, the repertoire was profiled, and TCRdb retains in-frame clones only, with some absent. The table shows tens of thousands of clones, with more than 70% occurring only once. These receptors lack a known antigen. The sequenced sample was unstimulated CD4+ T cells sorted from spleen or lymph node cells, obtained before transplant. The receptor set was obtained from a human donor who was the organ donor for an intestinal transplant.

The CDR3 sequence is CAWSQGSGPQHF. CDR3 sequence (DNA): TGTGCCTGGAGTCAGGGGTCAGGGCCCCAGCATTTT. The chain recombines TRBV30 with TRBJ1-5; a weak D match, TRBD1 (6 bases). V shed 2 bases and J shed 9 bases, with 11 bases lying between them. CDR1 and CDR2 from the germline V gene are GTSNPN and SVGIG (reference sequence). The CDR3 runs to 12 residues.

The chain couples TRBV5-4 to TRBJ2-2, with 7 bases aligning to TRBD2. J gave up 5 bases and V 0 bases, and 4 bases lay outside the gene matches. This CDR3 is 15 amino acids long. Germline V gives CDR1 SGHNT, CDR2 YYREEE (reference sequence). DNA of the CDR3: TGTGCCAGCAGCTTGGCCCAGGGAGGGACCGGGGAGCTGTTTTTT. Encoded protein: CASSLAQGGTGELFF.

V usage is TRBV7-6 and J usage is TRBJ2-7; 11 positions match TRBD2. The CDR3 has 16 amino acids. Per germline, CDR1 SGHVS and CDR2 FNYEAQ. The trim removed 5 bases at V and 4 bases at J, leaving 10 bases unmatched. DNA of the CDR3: TGTGCCAGCAGCCCGCAGGGGGGACTAGCGGCATACGAGCAGTACTTC. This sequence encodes CASSPQGGLAAYEQYF.

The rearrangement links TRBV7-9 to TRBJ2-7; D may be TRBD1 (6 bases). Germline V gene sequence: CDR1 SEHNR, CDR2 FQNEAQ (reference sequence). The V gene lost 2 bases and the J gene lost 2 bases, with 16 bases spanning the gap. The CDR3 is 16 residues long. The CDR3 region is CASSLLPPGQTYEQYF. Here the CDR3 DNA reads TGTGCCAGCAGCTTACTCCCACCGGGACAAACCTACGAGCAGTACTTC. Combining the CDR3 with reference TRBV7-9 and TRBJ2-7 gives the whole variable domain DTGVSQNPRHKITKRGQNVTFRCDPISEHNRLYWYRQTLGQGPEFLTYFQNEAQLEKSRLLSDRFSAERPKGSFSTLEIQRTEQGDSAMYLCASSLLPPGQTYEQYFGPGTRLTVT.

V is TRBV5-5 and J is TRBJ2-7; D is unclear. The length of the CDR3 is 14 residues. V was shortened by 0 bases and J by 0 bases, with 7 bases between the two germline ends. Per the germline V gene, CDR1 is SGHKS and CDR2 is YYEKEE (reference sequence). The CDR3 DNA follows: TGTGCCAGCAGCTTGGCTGTTAGCTCCTACGAGCAGTACTTC. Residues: CASSLAVSSYEQYF.